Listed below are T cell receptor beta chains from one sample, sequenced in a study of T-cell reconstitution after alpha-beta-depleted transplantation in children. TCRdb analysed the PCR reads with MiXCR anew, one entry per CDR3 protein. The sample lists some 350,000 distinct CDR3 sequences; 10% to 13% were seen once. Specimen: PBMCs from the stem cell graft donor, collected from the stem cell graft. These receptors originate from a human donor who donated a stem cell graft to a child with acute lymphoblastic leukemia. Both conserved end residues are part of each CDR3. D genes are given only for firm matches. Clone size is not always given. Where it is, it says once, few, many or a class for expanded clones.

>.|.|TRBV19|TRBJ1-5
TGTGCCAGTAGTATAGAACTTAGCAATCAGCCCCAGCATTTT
CASSIELSNQPQHF
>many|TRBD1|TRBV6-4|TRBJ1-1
TGTGCCAGCAGAGGTCGGACAGGGGGGAACACTGAAGCTTTCTTT
CASRGRTGGNTEAFF
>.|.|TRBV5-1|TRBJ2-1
TGCGCCAGCAGTGAGCCGACCGGGGCCGTGGGTGAGCAGTTCTTC
CASSEPTGAVGEQFF
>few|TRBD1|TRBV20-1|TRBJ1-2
TGCAGTGCAGCGGGACAGAAAAGACCCTTCTATGGCTACACCTTC
CSAAGQKRPFYGYTF
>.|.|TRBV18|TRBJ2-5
TGTGCCAGCTCACCTCTAGACTGGTTCCAAGAGACCCAGTACTTC
CASSPLDWFQETQYF
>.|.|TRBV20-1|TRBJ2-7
TGCAGTGCTAGTATGGGGAACGACGAGCAGTACTTC
CSASMGNDEQYF
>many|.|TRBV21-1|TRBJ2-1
TGTGCCAGCCTAACCGCCCGGGGGCCCTCCTACAATGAGCAGTTCTTC
CASLTARGPSYNEQFF
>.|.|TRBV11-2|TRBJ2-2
TGTGCCAGCAGCTTGGGCTGGCCCGGGGAGCTGTTTTTT
CASSLGWPGELFF
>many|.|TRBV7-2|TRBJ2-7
TGTGCCAGCAGCTTAGAACACAGGTCCTACGAGCAGTACTTC
CASSLEHRSYEQYF
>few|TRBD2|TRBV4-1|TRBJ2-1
TGCGCCAGCAGCCAAGGAGGCTGGACTAGCGAGGGTGAGCAGTTCTTC
CASSQGGWTSEGEQFF
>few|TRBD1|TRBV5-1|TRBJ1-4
TGCGCCAGCAGCCGTCAACCCGGGACAGGCGAAAAACTGTTTTTT
CASSRQPGTGEKLFF
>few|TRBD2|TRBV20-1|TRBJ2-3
TGCAGTGCCTCAACTAGCGGGAGGATCGGGGATACGCAGTATTTT
CSASTSGRIGDTQYF
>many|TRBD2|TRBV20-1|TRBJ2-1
TGCAGTGCTACCCGCCGGGAGGGTCGGTACAATGAGCAGTTCTTC
CSATRREGRYNEQFF
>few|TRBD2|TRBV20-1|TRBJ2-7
TGCAGTGCTCGCTCCAGGACTAGCGGGGGCTACGAGCAGTACTTC
CSARSRTSGGYEQYF
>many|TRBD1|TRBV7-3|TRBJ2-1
TGTGCCAGCAGCCGAGCCGGGACAGGCCTCAATGAGCAGTTCTTC
CASSRAGTGLNEQFF
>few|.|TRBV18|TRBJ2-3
TGTGCCAGCTCACCACGCAGCGACTTCACAGATACGCAGTATTTT
CASSPRSDFTDTQYF
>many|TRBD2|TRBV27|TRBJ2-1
TGTGCCAGCACGCCGGGACTAGCGGCCTACAATGAGCAGTTCTTC
CASTPGLAAYNEQFF
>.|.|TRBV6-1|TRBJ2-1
TGTGCCAGCAGCAAGGGAGCCGGATACAATGAGCAGTTCTTC
CASSKGAGYNEQFF
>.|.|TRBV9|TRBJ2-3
TGTGCCAGCAGCGTGACTCCCGTTTTCACAGATACGCAGTATTTT
CASSVTPVFTDTQYF
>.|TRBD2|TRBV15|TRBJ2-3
TGTGCCACCAGCAGGGATAGCGGGTTTAGCACAGATACGCAGTATTTT
CATSRDSGFSTDTQYF
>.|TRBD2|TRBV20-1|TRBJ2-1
TGCTGTGCTAGAGAGTTGGCTAGCGGGAGGGGCTACAATGAGCAGTTCTTC
CCARELASGRGYNEQFF
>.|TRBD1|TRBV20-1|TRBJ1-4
TGCAGTGCTGCACAGGGGACTAATGAAAAACTGTTTTTT
CSAAQGTNEKLFF
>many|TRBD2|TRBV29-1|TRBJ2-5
TGCAGCGTTCAGTCAGGCGGGAGGGCGGGCGAGACCCAGTACTTC
CSVQSGGRAGETQYF
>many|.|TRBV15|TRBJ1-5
TGTGCCACCAGCGCCGGGACACAAAATCAGCCCCAGCATTTT
CATSAGTQNQPQHF
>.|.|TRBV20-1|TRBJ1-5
TGCAGTGCTAGAGATCGGCCAGGCCTCTATCAGCCCCAGCATTTT
CSARDRPGLYQPQHF
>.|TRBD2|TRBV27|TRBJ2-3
TGTGCTCATGCCCTCCCTTCGCAGGGGGGACTAGCGAGAACCACAGATACGCAGTATTTT
CAHALPSQGGLARTTDTQYF
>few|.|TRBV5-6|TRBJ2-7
TGTGCCAGCAGCTTGGACGAGGACGTCCACTACGAGCAGTACTTC
CASSLDEDVHYEQYF
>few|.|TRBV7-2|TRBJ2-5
TGTGCCAGCAGCTCAATGGGGGGGCCAGAGACCCAGTACTTC
CASSSMGGPETQYF
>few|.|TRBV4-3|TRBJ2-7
TGCGCCAGCAGCCAAGATCGGCTGAAGGGGCGCCTAACCCTGAACGAGCAGTACTTC
CASSQDRLKGRLTLNEQYF
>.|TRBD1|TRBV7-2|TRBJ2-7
TGTGCCAGCAGCTTAGGGGAGAGGGACAGGGATTACTTC
CASSLGERDRDYF
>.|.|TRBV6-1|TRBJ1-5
TGTGCCAGCACCCCGGACAGACATGGGTACGGTCAGCCCCAGCATTTT
CASTPDRHGYGQPQHF
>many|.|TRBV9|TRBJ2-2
TGTGCCAGCAGCGTAGACGGTTCCGGGGAGCTGTTTTTT
CASSVDGSGELFF
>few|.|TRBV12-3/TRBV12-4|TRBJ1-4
TGTGCCAGCGCCCCCCCGGGGACTTCTAATGAAAAACTGTTTTTT
CASAPPGTSNEKLFF
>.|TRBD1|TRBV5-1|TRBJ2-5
TGCGCCAGCAGCTTCGGGCAGGACAGGGAGACCCAGTACTTC
CASSFGQDRETQYF
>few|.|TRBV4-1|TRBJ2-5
TGCGCCAGCAGCCTAGTCCGAGTGGAGACCCAGTACTTC
CASSLVRVETQYF
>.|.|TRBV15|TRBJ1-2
TGTGCCACCAGCAGAGGTGCAGGGTCTAACTATGGCTACACCTTC
CATSRGAGSNYGYTF
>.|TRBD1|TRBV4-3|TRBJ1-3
TGCGCCAGCAGCCAAGAGACAGGGCGTGGAAACACCATATATTTT
CASSQETGRGNTIYF
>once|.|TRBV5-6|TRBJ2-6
TGTGCCAGCAGCAGACAAGGCCCCTCTGGGGCCAACGGCCTGACTTTC
CASSRQGPSGANGLTF
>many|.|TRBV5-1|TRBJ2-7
TGCGCCAGCAGCTTGGTAGGGAACGACTACGAGCAGTACTTC
CASSLVGNDYEQYF
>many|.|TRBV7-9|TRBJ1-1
TGTGCCAGCAGCTTACCGGGTGAAGCTTTCTTT
CASSLPGEAFF
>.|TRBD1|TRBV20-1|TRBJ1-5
TGCAGTGCTAGAGTCCAGGGGGGAAAGTATAGCAATCAGCCCCAGCATTTT
CSARVQGGKYSNQPQHF
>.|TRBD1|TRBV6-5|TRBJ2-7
TGTGCCAGCAGTTCGGGACAGTTCCTTGGGGAGCAGTACTTC
CASSSGQFLGEQYF
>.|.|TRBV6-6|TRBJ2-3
TGTGCCAGCAGTTACGAGGCCTGGGGTACGCAGTATTTT
CASSYEAWGTQYF